Listed below are T cell receptor beta chains from one sample, sequenced in a study of blood T cell repertoires in COVID-19. Assay: immunoSEQ multiplex PCR; the TCRdb copy retains only in-frame clones and omits some. The repertoire holds a few hundred thousand clones, with 75% to 90% as singletons. The sequenced material came from peripheral blood. These receptors came from a woman in her 40s who had recovered from COVID-19. CDR3s include the opening cysteine and the closing phenylalanine or tryptophan. Each record gives: D gene, clone size, J gene, V gene, CDR3 protein, CDR3 DNA. D genes are given only for firm matches. The size of a clone is reported for some rows only, either as once, few or many, or as a class for expanded clones.

>TRBD2|-|TRBJ2-7|TRBV27
CASRPAGRDGEQYF
TGTGCCAGCAGGCCGGCCGGGAGGGACGGCGAGCAGTACTTC
>TRBD1|-|TRBJ1-1|TRBV16
CASSQFGQGATEAFF
TGTGCCAGCAGCCAATTTGGACAGGGGGCGACTGAAGCTTTCTTT
>-|-|TRBJ2-1|TRBV19
CASSMTGLPYNEQFF
TGTGCCAGTAGTATGACTGGCCTCCCCTACAATGAGCAGTTCTTC
>TRBD1|-|TRBJ1-5|TRBV2
CASSGFNRGQVRTQPQHF
TGTGCCAGCAGTGGGTTTAACAGGGGGCAGGTCAGAACACAGCCCCAGCATTTT
>-|-|TRBJ2-1|TRBV21-1
CASCHIRDDPGTSRYNEQFF
TGTGCCAGCTGCCACATTCGGGACGATCCCGGGACTAGCCGCTACAATGAGCAGTTCTTC
>-|-|TRBJ1-3|TRBV3-1/TRBV3-2
CASQQGAAGNTIYF
TGTGCCAGCCAGCAAGGGGCAGCTGGAAACACCATATATTTT
>-|-|TRBJ2-1|TRBV5-1
CASSWTLTGSDEQFF
TGCGCCAGCAGCTGGACCTTGACAGGATCGGATGAGCAGTTCTTC
>TRBD1|-|TRBJ1-1|TRBV19
CASSAYGTAGSGAFF
TGTGCCAGTAGTGCATACGGGACAGCAGGTTCTGGAGCTTTCTTT
>TRBD1|-|TRBJ2-7|TRBV27
CASSGTGIYEQYF
TGTGCCAGCAGCGGGACAGGGATCTACGAGCAGTACTTC
>-|-|TRBJ2-1|TRBV11-2
CASSLATEYNEQFF
TGTGCCAGCAGCTTAGCAACAGAATACAATGAGCAGTTCTTC
>TRBD1|once|TRBJ1-1|TRBV9
CASSVRGGQGNTEAFF
TGTGCCAGCAGCGTACGCGGGGGACAGGGGAACACTGAAGCTTTCTTT
>TRBD1|-|TRBJ1-1|TRBV29-1
CSGVRDRGPTNTEAFF
TGCAGCGGTGTTCGGGACAGGGGGCCGACGAACACTGAAGCTTTCTTT
>-|few|TRBJ1-4|TRBV9
CASSVDSGSGYEKLFF
TGTGCCAGCAGCGTTGATTCAGGGTCGGGTTATGAAAAACTGTTTTTT
>TRBD1|-|TRBJ1-4|TRBV7-8
CASSLTGTGSEKLFF
TGTGCCAGCAGCTTAACCGGGACAGGGTCTGAAAAACTGTTTTTT
>TRBD1|-|TRBJ2-7|TRBV19
CATRDRDHYEQYF
TGTGCCACCAGGGACAGGGACCACTACGAGCAGTACTTC
>TRBD1|-|TRBJ1-2|TRBV27
CASSSQGARNYGYTF
TGTGCCAGCAGTTCCCAGGGGGCCCGCAACTATGGCTACACCTTC
>TRBD1|once|TRBJ2-2|TRBV25-1
CASSDARDRGRGGELFF
TGTGCCAGCAGTGACGCAAGGGACAGGGGGCGAGGCGGGGAGCTGTTTTTT
>TRBD2|-|TRBJ2-1|TRBV5-1
CASSLGLVDEQFF
TGCGCCAGCAGCCTGGGACTAGTCGATGAGCAGTTCTTC
>TRBD1|once|TRBJ2-1|TRBV2
CASSDTGEQARHNEQFF
TGTGCCAGCAGTGACACAGGGGAACAGGCCCGACACAATGAGCAGTTCTTC
>-|once|TRBJ2-5|TRBV6-5
CASRGRGTQYF
TGTGCCAGCAGAGGCCGGGGGACCCAGTACTTC
>TRBD1|-|TRBJ2-7|TRBV28
CASSSGQRAYEQYF
TGTGCCAGCAGTTCGGGACAGCGAGCCTACGAGCAGTACTTC
>TRBD1|-|TRBJ2-5|TRBV29-1
CSDRTGEFPETQYF
TGCAGCGATCGGACAGGGGAGTTCCCGGAGACCCAGTACTTC
>-|-|TRBJ2-5|TRBV6-5
CASSYAPGVAPETQYF
TGTGCCAGCAGTTACGCCCCGGGGGTTGCACCCGAGACCCAGTACTTC
>TRBD1|few|TRBJ2-1|TRBV5-1
CASSLEGQGTYNEQFF
TGCGCCAGCAGCTTGGAGGGACAGGGTACCTACAATGAGCAGTTCTTC
>TRBD2|-|TRBJ2-3|TRBV7-2
CASSYPLSGRGSTDTQYF
TGTGCCAGCAGCTACCCTCTGAGCGGGAGGGGTAGCACAGATACGCAGTATTTT
>-|-|TRBJ2-7|TRBV24-1
CATADTGPEQYF
TGTGCCACCGCCGACACAGGGCCCGAGCAGTACTTC
>-|-|TRBJ2-4|TRBV5-4
CASSFGREGSNIQYF
TGTGCCAGCAGCTTCGGACGGGAAGGGTCAAACATTCAGTACTTC
>TRBD2|-|TRBJ2-3|TRBV19
CASSSPSGTGTDTQYF
TGTGCCAGTAGTTCCCCTAGCGGGACCGGCACAGATACGCAGTATTTT
>-|-|TRBJ1-3|TRBV3-1/TRBV3-2
CASSPGSGNTIYF
TGTGCCAGCAGCCCGGGCTCTGGAAACACCATATATTTT
>-|-|TRBJ1-1|TRBV3-1/TRBV3-2
CASSHRVSTEAFF
TGTGCCAGCAGCCACAGGGTGTCCACTGAAGCTTTCTTT
>TRBD1|-|TRBJ2-2|TRBV7-6
CASTPTTKGQGTGELFF
TGTGCCAGCACCCCAACCACGAAGGGACAGGGTACCGGGGAGCTGTTTTTT
>-|-|TRBJ2-3|TRBV10-3
CAITSSGYTSTDTQYF
TGTGCCATCACGAGTTCCGGGTACACTAGCACAGATACGCAGTATTTT
>TRBD1|-|TRBJ2-7|TRBV4-2
CASSQEGDSSYEQHF
TGTGCCAGCAGCCAAGAGGGGGACAGCTCCTACGAGCAGCACTTC
>TRBD1|-|TRBJ1-1|TRBV28
CASSIQGTNTEAFF
TGTGCCAGCAGCATACAGGGGACGAACACTGAAGCTTTCTTT
>TRBD2|-|TRBJ2-3|TRBV7-3
CASSYGLAGDTQYF
TGTGCCAGCAGCTACGGACTAGCCGGAGATACGCAGTATTTT
>TRBD1|-|TRBJ1-5|TRBV19
CASTGQGAVYGNQPQHF
TGTGCCAGTACGGGACAGGGGGCGGTTTATGGCAATCAGCCCCAGCATTTT
>-|-|TRBJ2-1|TRBV9
CASSAEPLGNEQFF
TGTGCCAGCAGCGCGGAGCCCCTGGGTAATGAGCAGTTCTTC
>TRBD1|once|TRBJ1-2|TRBV5-4
CASSPGQGAYGYTF
TGTGCCAGCAGCCCCGGACAGGGGGCGTATGGCTACACCTTC
>TRBD2|-|TRBJ2-2|TRBV24-1
CATSDIEPGLAGQNTGELFF
TGTGCCACCAGTGATATTGAGCCGGGACTAGCGGGGCAGAACACCGGGGAGCTGTTTTTT
>TRBD2|-|TRBJ2-1|TRBV6-5
CATSLGAGGGNEQFF
TGTGCCACTTCTCTGGGTGCGGGAGGTGGGAATGAGCAGTTCTTC
>TRBD2|-|TRBJ2-7|TRBV10-3
CAISESRDSGRFGYEQYF
TGTGCCATCAGTGAGTCGCGGGATAGCGGGAGGTTTGGGTACGAGCAGTACTTC
>-|-|TRBJ1-2|TRBV10-3
CAISDRGVGVYGYTF
TGTGCCATCAGTGACCGAGGAGTAGGTGTCTATGGCTACACCTTC
>-|-|TRBJ2-3|TRBV5-5
CASSGGGGADTQYF
TGTGCCAGCAGCGGGGGGGGCGGCGCAGATACGCAGTATTTT
>TRBD2|-|TRBJ2-2|TRBV6-5
CASLLGGGTGELFF
TGTGCCAGCTTGTTGGGCGGGGGCACCGGGGAGCTGTTTTTT
>TRBD2|-|TRBJ2-2|TRBV30
CAWSLGGTGELFF
TGTGCCTGGAGTTTGGGGGGGACCGGGGAGCTGTTTTTT
>-|-|TRBJ2-7|TRBV6-1
CASSEFSGTSYEQYF
TGTGCCAGCAGTGAATTTAGCGGTACCTCCTACGAGCAGTACTTC
>TRBD1|-|TRBJ2-4|TRBV14
CASSPRRTGVGDIQYF
TGTGCCAGCAGCCCCCGCCGGACAGGGGTGGGAGACATTCAGTACTTC
>-|-|TRBJ2-5|TRBV6-1
CASSEVGPGLTQYF
TGTGCCAGCAGCGAAGTAGGACCGGGACTTACCCAGTACTTC
>TRBD1|-|TRBJ1-2|TRBV5-1
CASSSLTGRGDAGYTF
TGCGCCAGCAGCTCCCTGACAGGGCGGGGGGATGCTGGCTACACCTTC
>TRBD2|-|TRBJ2-1|TRBV30
CAWSVGLAGINEQFF
TGTGCCTGGAGTGTTGGGCTAGCGGGAATCAATGAGCAGTTCTTC
>TRBD2|-|TRBJ2-3|TRBV30
CAWTPTSDSTDTQYF
TGTGCCTGGACCCCGACTAGCGATAGCACAGATACGCAGTATTTT